Reported below is one T cell receptor beta chain. The primer mix had 60 Vbeta and 13 Jbeta primers. Clones were read by immunoSEQ multiplex PCR, and TCRdb kept only the in-frame ones, dropping some. The sample gives about 96,000 clones, approximately 74% of which show up once; 13% to 15% is in the top ten. This record comes from a study of cytomegalovirus exposure and HLA in healthy donors. The V and J ends lost 1 base and 3 bases, in that order; junction bases with no gene match: 4. The germline V gene encodes CDR1 SGHTA and CDR2 FQGNSA. This CDR3 has 15 residues. This receptor was identified in an older woman in good health and CMV-seropositive. Specimen: PBMCs. This chain links TRBV7-2 with TRBJ2-7; 9 nucleotides agree with TRBD1. The CDR3 nucleotides read TGTGCCAGCAGCTTAGTACAGGGGGCCCACTACGAGCAGTACTTC. Protein product: CASSLVQGAHYEQYF.